The rows below give T cell receptor beta chains drawn from one sample of a study of T cells in Graves' hyperthyroidism and ophthalmopathy. TCRdb ran MiXCR on the multiplex PCR reads and lists one entry per CDR3 protein. The sample includes some 600,000 distinct CDR3 sequences, around 14% of them seen just once. The sample consisted of blood. Source of these receptors: a woman aged 25-40 years with Graves' hyperthyroidism that later progressed to Graves' ophthalmopathy. CDR3s include the opening cysteine and the closing phenylalanine or tryptophan. A D gene is named only where the DNA matches it firmly. A clone size is listed for some rows: how often the clone was seen (once, few, many), or a class if it is expanded.

J: TRBJ1-1
size: .
D: TRBD1
V: TRBV19
CDR3: CASSVGTGDMNTEAFF
DNA: TGTGCCAGTAGTGTAGGGACAGGGGACATGAACACTGAAGCTTTCTTT

J: TRBJ2-5
size: .
D: .
V: TRBV24-1
CDR3: CATSDLAETQYF
DNA: TGTGCCACCAGTGATTTGGCAGAGACCCAGTACTTC

J: TRBJ1-2
size: many
D: .
V: TRBV4-3
CDR3: CASSQGDRLHYGYTF
DNA: TGCGCCAGCAGCCAAGGGGACCGTTTGCACTATGGCTACACCTTC

J: TRBJ1-5
size: many
D: .
V: TRBV6-1
CDR3: CASTFDQPQHF
DNA: TGTGCCAGCACCTTCGATCAGCCCCAGCATTTT

J: TRBJ2-7
size: many
D: .
V: TRBV15
CDR3: CATSREGQDEQYF
DNA: TGTGCCACCAGCAGAGAGGGGCAAGACGAGCAGTACTTC

J: TRBJ1-1
size: many
D: .
V: TRBV29-1
CDR3: CSVVSGSTEAFF
DNA: TGCAGCGTTGTTAGTGGGAGCACTGAAGCTTTCTTT

J: TRBJ1-1
size: few
D: .
V: TRBV6-1
CDR3: CASSVAGAGAEAFF
DNA: TGTGCCAGCAGTGTGGCAGGGGCCGGGGCTGAAGCTTTCTTT

J: TRBJ2-3
size: many
D: .
V: TRBV18
CDR3: CASSPPSASTDTQYF
DNA: TGTGCCAGCTCACCACCGTCAGCTAGCACAGATACGCAGTATTTT

J: TRBJ2-7
size: .
D: .
V: TRBV4-1
CDR3: CATGPLGSYEQYF
DNA: TGCGCCACCGGACCCCTGGGCTCCTACGAGCAGTACTTC

J: TRBJ1-2
size: few
D: TRBD1
V: TRBV4-1
CDR3: CASSQDLAGGHYGYTF
DNA: TGCGCCAGCAGCCAAGATTTGGCAGGGGGCCACTATGGCTACACCTTC

J: TRBJ2-1
size: .
D: .
V: TRBV7-8
CDR3: CASSFSGRINEQFF
DNA: TGTGCCAGCAGCTTCTCGGGACGGATCAATGAGCAGTTCTTC